This entry lists 6 T cell receptor beta chains sequenced from one sample in a study of T cell responses to AZD1222 COVID-19 vaccine. Only in-frame clones appear in the TCRdb table, and some are missing; sequencing was by immunoSEQ multiplex PCR. In the table there are about 130,000 clones, roughly nine tenths of which are singletons. This specimen was peripheral blood, taken on day 0 of AZD1222 vaccination. These receptors originate from an adult in good health.

V gene TRBV19 combines with J gene TRBJ1-4; the D is unclear. Germline CDR1 reads LNHDA; CDR2 reads SQIVND (reference sequence). V lost 7 bases and J lost 6, with 12 bases in between. CDR3 length: 13 amino acids. The CDR3 bases are TGTGCCAGTAATTTCGGAGGGTATGAAAAACTGTTTTTT. It translates to CASNFGGYEKLFF.

This sequence joins TRBV21-1 and TRBJ2-3; no DNA check was done on the table's D call, TRBD2. TRBV21-1 represents a pseudogene. CDR3 length equals 14 residues. The CDR3 spells CAIAWSRSTDTQYF. The DNA for the CDR3 is TGTGCCATCGCGTGGAGTCGCTCCACAGATACGCAGTATTTT.

The chain combines TRBV2 with TRBJ2-1; TRBD2 matches 12 bases. The CDR3 contains 18 residues. In germline, CDR1 is SNHLY, CDR2 FYNNEI. V was pared by 6 bases and J by 0 bases, with 9 bases of the junction left unmatched. CDR3 DNA: TGTGCCAGCAGCGTCCTAGCGGGGGGGCCGAGCTCCTACAATGAGCAGTTCTTC. This codes for CASSVLAGGPSSYNEQFF.

This clone occurred a few times. The CDR3 DNA is TGTGCCACCAGCAGCCGACAGGGTTCACCCCTCCACTTT. Translation: CATSSRQGSPLHF. The genes are TRBV15 and TRBJ1-6, with TRBD1 matching over 7 bases. Germline-derived CDR1 and CDR2 are LNHNV and YYDKDF (reference sequence). The J segment lost 9 bases and the V segment lost 3 bases, leaving 2 bases of the junction unmatched. This CDR3 spans 13 amino acids.

This rearrangement joins TRBV20-1 to TRBJ1-3; D not resolved. This CDR3 has 13 amino acids. Germline CDR1 is DFQATT and CDR2 is SNEGSKA (reference sequence). V lost 3 bases, J lost 0 bases, and 6 bases lay in between. Here the CDR3 reads CSASEGSGNTIYF. CDR3 nucleotides: TGCAGTGCTAGTGAGGGCTCTGGAAACACCATATATTTT.

J is TRBJ1-1 and V is TRBV15; D unclear. Germline CDR1 LNHNV, CDR2 YYDKDF (reference sequence). This CDR3 spans 12 amino acids. The V gene lost 3 bases and the J gene lost 1 base, with 3 bases spanning the gap. The CDR3 loop reads CATSRRNTEAFF. In DNA, the CDR3 is TGTGCCACCAGCAGGAGGAACACTGAAGCTTTCTTT.